The 11 T cell receptor beta chains given below trace back to one sample, sequenced in a study of PD-1 blockade in classical Hodgkin lymphoma. Every one of the patients relapsed after autologous stem cell transplantation (brentuximab vedotin exposure was variable). Data came from immunoSEQ multiplex PCR; TCRdb stores just in-frame clones and leaves some out. The profile shows over 50,000 clones, roughly 80% of them singletons. Sequenced here: peripheral blood mononuclear cells (PBMCs), sampled at baseline. These receptors all stem from a human donor with classical Hodgkin lymphoma.

V is TRBV15 and J is TRBJ1-5; 7 bases fit TRBD1. Germline V gene sequence: CDR1 LNHNV, CDR2 YYDKDF (reference sequence). V gave up 0 bases and J gave up 7 bases; unmatched junction bases: 6. This CDR3 has 15 amino acids. DNA for the CDR3: TGTGCCACCAGCAGAGATCGGCAGGGGGACCAGCCCCAGCATTTT. It specifies CATSRDRQGDQPQHF.

The chain is built from TRBV7-3 and TRBJ2-3, with D maybe TRBD2 (6 bases). The CDR3 length is 15 residues. Per germline, CDR1 SGHTA and CDR2 FQGTGA. V lost 1 base and J lost 0, with 8 bases in between. The CDR3 protein is CASSLSAGSTDTQYF. DNA of the CDR3: TGTGCCAGCAGCTTAAGCGCGGGAAGCACAGATACGCAGTATTTT.

This clone appeared a few times. The chain uses TRBV25-1 and TRBJ2-2; no clear D. This CDR3 contains 11 residues. In germline, CDR1 is MGHDK, CDR2 SYGVNS. The ends were cut back, 4 bases at V and 8 bases at J, with 5 bases in the middle. CDR3 protein: CASSVSGELFF. The CDR3 DNA reads TGTGCCAGCAGTGTATCGGGGGAGCTGTTTTTT.

V is TRBV29-1 and J is TRBJ2-7; the D is unclear. In germline, CDR1 is SQVTM, CDR2 ANQGSEA. Trimming stripped 4 bases from V and 6 bases from J, with 19 bases between. The CDR3 sequence is 14 residues long. CDR3 coding DNA: TGCAGCGTTGCCCAAAGGCCGGAGTCGGGCGAGCAGTACTTC. Encoded protein: CSVAQRPESGEQYF.

This clone has only one observation. V usage is TRBV10-3 and J usage is TRBJ2-5; 7 bases agree with TRBD1. V gave up 3 bases and J gave up 6 bases; unmatched junction bases: 4. Germline V gene sequence: CDR1 ENHRY, CDR2 SYGVKD. The CDR3 runs 13 residues. Here the CDR3 DNA reads TGTGCCATCAGTGAAGAGGGGGCACAGACCCAGTACTTC. Encoded protein: CAISEEGAQTQYF.

The J gene is TRBJ2-7, the V gene TRBV4-3; 7 nucleotides line up with TRBD1. The CDR3 length is 15 residues. Germline values: CDR1 LGHNA, CDR2 YSLEER. V shed 4 bases, J shed 4 bases, and the junction held 10 bases outside the gene matches. CDR3 region: CASSLEGTENYEQYF. CDR3 nucleotides: TGCGCCAGCAGCCTAGAAGGGACAGAGAATTACGAGCAGTACTTC.

The V and J genes are TRBV4-1 and TRBJ2-7, with 11 bases lining up with TRBD1. The germline V gene has CDR1 MGHRA and CDR2 YSYEKL. This CDR3 region has 17 residues. With 2 bases clipped from V and 0 bases from J, the junction kept 6 bases outside the gene matches. CDR3 bases: TGCGCCAGCAGCCAAAGCCCCGGGACAGGGGGCTCCTACGAGCAGTACTTC. It codes for CASSQSPGTGGSYEQYF.

V usage is TRBV7-6 and J usage is TRBJ1-2; D unresolved. The CDR3 is 13 amino acids. The V gene's germline CDR1 is SGHVS and CDR2 FNYEAQ. V dropped 5 bases and J dropped 1 base, with 8 bases sitting between them. The CDR3 protein is CASSSINNYGYTF. CDR3 bases: TGTGCCAGCAGCAGCATCAATAACTATGGCTACACCTTC.

As for this clone: Other nucleotide sequences from this sample produce the same CDR3. V gene TRBV7-2 combines with J gene TRBJ1-1, with a possible D match to TRBD1 (5 bases). The CDR3 totals 13 residues. In germline, CDR1 is SGHTA, CDR2 FQGNSA. V was shortened by 4 bases and J by 5 bases, with 11 bases between the two germline ends. The CDR3, as DNA: TGTGCCAGCAGCTCAGGGCGGGGGACTGAAGCTTTCTTT. Encoded protein: CASSSGRGTEAFF.

The CDR3 DNA reads TGTGCCAGCAGCTTAGAAAGGGTGGCGGACCGATGGGGCAATGAGCAGTTCTTC. This encodes CASSLERVADRWGNEQFF. The genes are TRBV7-8 and TRBJ2-1, with D unclear. The CDR3 has 18 amino acids. The germline V and J ends were trimmed by 1 base and 6 bases, with 22 bases remaining between them. Germline CDR1 reads SGHVS; CDR2 reads FQNEAQ.

This rearrangement joins TRBV10-3 to TRBJ2-1; D gene ambiguous. This CDR3 has 12 amino acids. Germline CDR1 is ENHRY and CDR2 is SYGVKD. Trimming took off 3 bases at V and 5 bases at J, with 5 bases between the two ends. Here the CDR3 reads CAISENHNEQFF. The CDR3 DNA follows: TGTGCCATCAGTGAAAATCACAATGAGCAGTTCTTC.